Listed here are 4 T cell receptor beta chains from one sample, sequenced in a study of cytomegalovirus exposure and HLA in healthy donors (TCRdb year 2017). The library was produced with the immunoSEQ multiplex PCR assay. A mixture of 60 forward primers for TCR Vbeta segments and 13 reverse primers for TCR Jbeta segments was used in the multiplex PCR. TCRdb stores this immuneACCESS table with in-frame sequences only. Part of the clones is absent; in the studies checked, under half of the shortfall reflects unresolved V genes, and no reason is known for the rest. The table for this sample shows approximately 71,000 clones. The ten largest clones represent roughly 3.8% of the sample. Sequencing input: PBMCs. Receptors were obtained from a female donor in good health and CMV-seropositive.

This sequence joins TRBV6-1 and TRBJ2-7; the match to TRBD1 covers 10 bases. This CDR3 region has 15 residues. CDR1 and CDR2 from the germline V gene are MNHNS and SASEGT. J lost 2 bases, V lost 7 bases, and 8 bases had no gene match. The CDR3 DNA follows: TGTGCCAGCACAAATCCGGGACAGGGGACCTACGAGCAGTACTTC. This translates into CASTNPGQGTYEQYF.

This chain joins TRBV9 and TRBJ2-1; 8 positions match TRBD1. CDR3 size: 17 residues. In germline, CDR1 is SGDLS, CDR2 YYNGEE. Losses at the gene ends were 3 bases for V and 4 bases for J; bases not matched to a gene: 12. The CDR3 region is CASSASKGQGPYNEQFF. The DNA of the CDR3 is TGTGCCAGCAGCGCCAGTAAAGGACAGGGCCCGTACAATGAGCAGTTCTTC.

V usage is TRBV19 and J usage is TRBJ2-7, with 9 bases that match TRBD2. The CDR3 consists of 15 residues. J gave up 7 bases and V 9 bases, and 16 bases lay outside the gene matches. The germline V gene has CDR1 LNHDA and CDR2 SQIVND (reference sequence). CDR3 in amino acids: CASKARGGDRWEQYF. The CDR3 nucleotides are TGTGCCAGCAAGGCGCGGGGGGGGGACCGGTGGGAGCAGTACTTC. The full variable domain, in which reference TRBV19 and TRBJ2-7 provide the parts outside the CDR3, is DGGITQSPKYLFRKEGQNVTLSCEQNLNHDAMYWYRQDPGQGLRLIYYSQIVNDFQKGDIAEGYSVSREKKESFPLTVTSAQKNPTAFYLCASKARGGDRWEQYFGPGTRLTVT.

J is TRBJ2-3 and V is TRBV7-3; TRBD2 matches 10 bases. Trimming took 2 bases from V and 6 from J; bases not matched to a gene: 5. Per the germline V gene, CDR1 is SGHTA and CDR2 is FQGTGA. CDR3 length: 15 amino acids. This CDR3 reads CASSLALAGTDTQYF. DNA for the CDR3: TGTGCCAGCAGCTTAGCACTAGCGGGGACTGATACGCAGTATTTT.